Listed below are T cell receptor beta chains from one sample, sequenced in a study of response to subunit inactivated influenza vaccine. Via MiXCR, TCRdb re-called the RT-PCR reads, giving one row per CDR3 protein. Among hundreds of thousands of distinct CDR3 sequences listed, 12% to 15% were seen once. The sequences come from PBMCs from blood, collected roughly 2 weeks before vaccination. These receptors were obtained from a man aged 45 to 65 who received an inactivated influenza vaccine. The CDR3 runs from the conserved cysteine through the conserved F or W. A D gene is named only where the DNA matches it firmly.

CDR3aa: CASSPGGPQHF; v_gene: TRBV12-3/TRBV12-4; j_gene: TRBJ1-5; d_gene: -
CDR3aa: CASSEVEIQPQHF; v_gene: TRBV6-1; j_gene: TRBJ1-5; d_gene: -
CDR3aa: CASLTLTGELFF; v_gene: TRBV27; j_gene: TRBJ2-2; d_gene: -
CDR3aa: CASSLGLAGTHSTQYF; v_gene: TRBV7-8; j_gene: TRBJ2-3; d_gene: TRBD2
CDR3aa: CAWSGSGEQYF; v_gene: TRBV30; j_gene: TRBJ2-7; d_gene: -
CDR3aa: CSVGLRLDTQYF; v_gene: TRBV29-1; j_gene: TRBJ2-3; d_gene: -
CDR3aa: CSARGGGGNQPQHF; v_gene: TRBV20-1; j_gene: TRBJ1-5; d_gene: -
CDR3aa: CASSQLRDRPSEQYF; v_gene: TRBV14; j_gene: TRBJ2-7; d_gene: -
CDR3aa: CSARSGAEQYF; v_gene: TRBV20-1; j_gene: TRBJ2-7; d_gene: -
CDR3aa: CATSRVKGTRGTQYF; v_gene: TRBV15; j_gene: TRBJ2-5; d_gene: -
CDR3aa: CAWRQGGSTDTQYF; v_gene: TRBV30; j_gene: TRBJ2-3; d_gene: -
CDR3aa: CASSEALGPGAKNIQYF; v_gene: TRBV2; j_gene: TRBJ2-4; d_gene: -
CDR3aa: CAWSVGGQGGQPQHF; v_gene: TRBV30; j_gene: TRBJ1-5; d_gene: TRBD1
CDR3aa: CASSSSGGGHYEQYF; v_gene: TRBV12-3/TRBV12-4; j_gene: TRBJ2-7; d_gene: TRBD2
CDR3aa: CAIAGGGHYTF; v_gene: TRBV10-3; j_gene: TRBJ1-2; d_gene: -
CDR3aa: CASSLPDSGWTQYF; v_gene: TRBV5-5; j_gene: TRBJ2-5; d_gene: -
CDR3aa: CATSDFTGGEQFF; v_gene: TRBV24-1; j_gene: TRBJ2-1; d_gene: TRBD2
CDR3aa: CSAVPGVSYEQYF; v_gene: TRBV20-1; j_gene: TRBJ2-7; d_gene: -
CDR3aa: CSAVLDSSYNEQFF; v_gene: TRBV20-1; j_gene: TRBJ2-1; d_gene: -
CDR3aa: CSATTSGRVLGEQYF; v_gene: TRBV20-1; j_gene: TRBJ2-7; d_gene: TRBD2
CDR3aa: CASSLARVSETQYF; v_gene: TRBV5-4; j_gene: TRBJ2-5; d_gene: -
CDR3aa: CASSQWDSSYEQYF; v_gene: TRBV4-3; j_gene: TRBJ2-7; d_gene: TRBD1
CDR3aa: CASSLETGQETQYF; v_gene: TRBV5-1; j_gene: TRBJ2-5; d_gene: -
CDR3aa: CASSLRREGRNEQFF; v_gene: TRBV5-1; j_gene: TRBJ2-1; d_gene: TRBD2
CDR3aa: CASSLVGPNEKLFF; v_gene: TRBV28; j_gene: TRBJ1-4; d_gene: -
CDR3aa: CASSLLDTSYEQYF; v_gene: TRBV28; j_gene: TRBJ2-7; d_gene: -
CDR3aa: CASSFTGGTAHETQYF; v_gene: TRBV9; j_gene: TRBJ2-5; d_gene: TRBD1
CDR3aa: CASRKGLAAYEQYF; v_gene: TRBV27; j_gene: TRBJ2-7; d_gene: -
CDR3aa: CAISESPGQTDTQYF; v_gene: TRBV10-3; j_gene: TRBJ2-3; d_gene: TRBD1
CDR3aa: CASGASNGELFF; v_gene: TRBV6-2/TRBV6-3; j_gene: TRBJ2-2; d_gene: -
CDR3aa: CSVSYNEQFF; v_gene: TRBV29-1; j_gene: TRBJ2-1; d_gene: -
CDR3aa: CASSHTRDNEQFF; v_gene: TRBV7-9; j_gene: TRBJ2-1; d_gene: -
CDR3aa: CASSLPGSYTGELFF; v_gene: TRBV12-3/TRBV12-4; j_gene: TRBJ2-2; d_gene: -
CDR3aa: CASSLQESSNQPQHF; v_gene: TRBV7-2; j_gene: TRBJ1-5; d_gene: -
CDR3aa: CASSTQGEQYF; v_gene: TRBV7-2; j_gene: TRBJ2-7; d_gene: -
CDR3aa: CSVEDGVSGTQYF; v_gene: TRBV29-1; j_gene: TRBJ2-5; d_gene: -
CDR3aa: CASSLDGRPNSPLHF; v_gene: TRBV7-9; j_gene: TRBJ1-6; d_gene: -
CDR3aa: CASSANSGARGTDTQYF; v_gene: TRBV7-9; j_gene: TRBJ2-3; d_gene: TRBD2
CDR3aa: CSAEGQGYVDTQYF; v_gene: TRBV29-1; j_gene: TRBJ2-3; d_gene: TRBD1
CDR3aa: CASSLDQGTEAFF; v_gene: TRBV12-3/TRBV12-4; j_gene: TRBJ1-1; d_gene: -
CDR3aa: CAWSEGFRETQYF; v_gene: TRBV30; j_gene: TRBJ2-5; d_gene: -
CDR3aa: CASRPGPYNEQFF; v_gene: TRBV2; j_gene: TRBJ2-1; d_gene: -
CDR3aa: CATRLQWSTDTQYF; v_gene: TRBV6-1; j_gene: TRBJ2-3; d_gene: -
CDR3aa: CASSMRQSYNEQFF; v_gene: TRBV7-2; j_gene: TRBJ2-1; d_gene: -
CDR3aa: CSARDGNQPQHF; v_gene: TRBV20-1; j_gene: TRBJ1-5; d_gene: -